This TCR beta chain came from a study of technical replicates of blood from several donors. The method was immunoSEQ multiplex PCR; TCRdb's version includes in-frame clones alone and lacks a portion of them. Counted here are about 85,000 clones, approximately 94% occurring once; the ten biggest clones make up around 0.25%. With 5 bases removed from V and 3 bases from J, the gap between germline ends came to 15 bases. Per the germline V gene, CDR1 is SEHNR and CDR2 is FQNEAQ (reference sequence). CDR3 length equals 15 residues. This TCR derives from a human donor in good health. The chain couples TRBV7-9 to TRBJ2-3, with a possible D match to TRBD2 (6 bases). What was sequenced was T cells isolated from PBMCs. CDR3 nucleotides: TGTGCCAGCAGCCTCACGTGGGGGGTGACAGATACGCAGTATTTT. Amino acid sequence: CASSLTWGVTDTQYF.